This TCR beta chain stems from a study of human T cells and chemical hapten exposure. Study-wide points: Those TCRs sitting above 1 in 1000 frequency stayed the same with DPC sensitization.

What the library attached to individual cDNA molecules were unique molecular identifiers. Authors' analysis steps: Samples contained a median of roughly 96,000 TCRs, with a range of roughly 23,224 to 700,000. MiXCR was run by TCRdb on the RACE reads, yielding one entry per CDR3 protein. The V and J calls reflect TCRdb's pipeline rather than the authors' work. The data show about 120,000 distinct CDR3 sequences, around 11% seen once. The germline V and J ends were trimmed by 3 bases and 7 bases, with 13 bases remaining between them. This CDR3 region has 15 residues. From germline, CDR1 is LGHDT and CDR2 YNNKEL (reference sequence). Time point given: patch test 3, about 24 weeks after DPC sensitization. Treatment given: therapeutic diphenylcyclopropenone sensitization with weekly scalp DPC. Investigators collected blood before applying each patch test. For this clonotype: The antigen remains unidentified.

This clonotype was sampled from a woman in her forties or fifties with alopecia areata. Some clones in this sample may be carry-over from other donors' samples. Specimen: whole blood, collected in connection with sensitization to the hapten diphenylcyclopropenone (DPC). The chain employs TRBV3-1 and TRBJ1-6; D not certain. The CDR3 nucleotides read TGTGCCAGCAGCCAGAGTGGGCAGGCCAATTCACCCCTCCACTTT. This translates into CASSQSGQANSPLHF.